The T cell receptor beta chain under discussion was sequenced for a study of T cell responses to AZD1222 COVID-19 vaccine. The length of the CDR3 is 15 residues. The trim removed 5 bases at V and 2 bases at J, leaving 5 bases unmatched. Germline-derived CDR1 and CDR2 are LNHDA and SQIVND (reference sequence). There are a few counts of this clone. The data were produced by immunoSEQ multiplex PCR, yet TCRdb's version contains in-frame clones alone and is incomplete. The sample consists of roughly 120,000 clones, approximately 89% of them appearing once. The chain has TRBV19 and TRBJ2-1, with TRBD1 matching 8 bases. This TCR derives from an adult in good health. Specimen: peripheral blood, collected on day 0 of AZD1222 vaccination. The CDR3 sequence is CASSAGGLPYNEQFF. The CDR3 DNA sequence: TGTGCCAGTAGTGCAGGGGGCCTCCCCTACAATGAGCAGTTCTTC.